This T cell receptor (beta chain) is from a study of cytomegalovirus exposure and HLA in healthy donors. The study's findings and limits: Later work found that TCR association rates differed between HLA loci; DRB1 had the most and HLA-C the fewest.

Points on this clone: The antigen is undetermined.

PCR was performed using 60 Vbeta and 13 Jbeta primers. The assay was immunoSEQ multiplex PCR, and TCRdb's table has in-frame clones only and misses some. The repertoire holds roughly 130,000 clones, with 65% to 90% as singletons. Trimming took 6 bases from V and 2 from J; bases not matched to a gene: 7. The CDR3 has 15 residues. Germline V gene sequence: CDR1 MNHNY, CDR2 SVGAGI (reference sequence). The rearrangement links TRBV6-6 to TRBJ2-1, with 7 bases lining up with TRBD1. The sample taken for sequencing was PBMCs. This TCR was recovered from a young man in good health and CMV-seronegative. Here the CDR3 reads CASRPEGAAYNEQFF. The CDR3 DNA is TGTGCCAGCAGACCCGAGGGGGCGGCCTACAATGAGCAGTTCTTC.